This T cell receptor beta chain was documented in a study of Graves' ophthalmopathy and Graves' hyperthyroidism. As the template, RNA transcripts were used to amplify TCR beta CDR3 regions. The library came from an HTBI-primed first-round RT-PCR and a second-round multiplex PCR. TCRdb reanalysed the multiplex PCR reads using MiXCR and keeps one entry per CDR3 protein. The table includes fewer than 650,000 distinct CDR3 sequences, 20% to 25% detected once. Per the germline V gene, CDR1 is DFQATT and CDR2 is SNEGSKA (reference sequence). Trimming shortened V by 3 bases and J by 1 base, and 3 bases separated the two germline ends. The CDR3 runs 11 residues. This clonotype was recorded a few times. One base away lies a much larger clone, so this may be a sequencing read error.

This clonotype was obtained from a woman aged 18 to 35 with stable Graves' hyperthyroidism. Some clones in this sample may be carry-over from other donors' samples. The chain carries TRBV20-1 and TRBJ2-5; D call uncertain. The sequenced sample was peripheral blood. The CDR3 DNA sequence: TGCAGTGCTAGCGCCCAAGAGACCCAGTACTTC. Its protein product is CSASAQETQYF.